The 26 T cell receptor beta chains below were found in one sample sequenced in a study of cytomegalovirus exposure and HLA in healthy donors. Primers for the PCR totalled 60 Vbeta and 13 Jbeta. Profiling relied on immunoSEQ multiplex PCR, and the TCRdb table lists in-frame clones only, not all of them. The table includes about 190,000 clones, 70% to 75% detected once. Input material: PBMCs. The receptors shown here come from a man aged 30-40 years in good health and CMV-seropositive.

This clone was observed a single time. The chain links TRBV28 to TRBJ2-7; 7 positions agree with TRBD1. V lost 5 bases, J lost 1 base, and 11 bases stayed unmatched. The CDR3 totals 16 residues. Germline CDR1 and CDR2: MDHEN and SYDVKM. The CDR3 bases are TGTGCCAGCAGTCTCCTCCGGACAGGTATATCCTACGAGCAGTACTTC. As protein: CASSLLRTGISYEQYF.

The chain combines TRBV28 with TRBJ2-1, with 9 bases identical to TRBD2. CDR3 size: 17 residues. Germline assignment: CDR1 MDHEN and CDR2 SYDVKM. The trim removed 5 bases at V and 9 bases at J, leaving 17 bases unmatched. Here the CDR3 DNA reads TGTGCCAGCAGTCTAACCTTAGGTAGCGGGAGTGTAGGTGAGCAGTTCTTC. Amino acid sequence: CASSLTLGSGSVGEQFF. Full variable domain (outside the CDR3, taken from reference TRBV28 and TRBJ2-1): DVKVTQSSRYLVKRTGEKVFLECVQDMDHENMFWYRQDPGLGLRLIYFSYDVKMKEKGDIPEGYSVSREKKERFSLILESASTNQTSMYLCASSLTLGSGSVGEQFFGPGTRLTVL.

The chain recombines TRBV11-3 with TRBJ2-7, with a possible D match to TRBD2 (6 bases). This CDR3 is built from 13 residues. V lost 1 base and J 13 bases, leaving 17 bases between the germline ends. The germline V gene has CDR1 SGHNT and CDR2 YENEEA. The CDR3, as DNA: TGTGCCAGCAGCTTAGGAGTTGGAGGGAAGGTTTACTTC. Protein: CASSLGVGGKVYF.

This sequence joins TRBV9 and TRBJ2-3; the D gene is possibly TRBD1 (5 bases). CDR1 SGDLS and CDR2 YYNGEE come from the germline V gene. V was cut by 0 bases and J by 4 bases, with 15 bases left in between. The length of the CDR3 is 16 residues. This CDR3 reads CASSVDGRVGADTQYF. CDR3 in DNA: TGTGCCAGCAGCGTAGACGGCAGGGTGGGCGCAGATACGCAGTATTTT.

This clone appeared a few times. V and J are TRBV11-2 and TRBJ2-3, with D tentatively TRBD1 (5 bases). The CDR3 is made up of 14 amino acids. V was pared by 5 bases and J by 7 bases, with 16 bases between. Germline V gene data show CDR1 as SGHAT and CDR2 as FQNNGV. CDR3 DNA: TGTGCCAGCAGCGACAGTTCCGCCGGGCATACGCAGTATTTT. It translates to CASSDSSAGHTQYF.

This chain uses TRBV10-3 with TRBJ1-2; 11 nucleotides line up with TRBD1. V dropped 8 bases and J dropped 8; count of bases not matched to a gene: 13. This CDR3 is 15 amino acids long. Germline V gene sequence: CDR1 ENHRY, CDR2 SYGVKD. Here the CDR3 DNA reads TGTGCCATCTACCTAGGACAGGGGGCGTTAGGAGGCTACACCTTC. As protein: CAIYLGQGALGGYTF.

The rearrangement links TRBV10-2 to TRBJ1-2; TRBD1 might be the D (6 bases). The ends were cut back, 6 bases at V and 4 bases at J, with 12 bases in the middle. The germline CDR1 and CDR2 sequences are WSHSY and SAAADI. The CDR3 has 13 amino acids. CDR3: CASSRTDFYGYTF. CDR3 in DNA: TGCGCCAGCAGCAGGACAGACTTCTATGGCTACACCTTC.

The chain employs TRBV7-8 and TRBJ2-7; unclear D gene. CDR1 and CDR2 from the germline V gene are SGHVS and FQNEAQ. The germline V and J ends were trimmed by 5 bases and 0 bases, with 14 bases remaining between them. The CDR3 is 15 residues long. In DNA, the CDR3 is TGTGCCAGCAGCCCCGCGCCAGGCCGCTCCTACGAGCAGTACTTC. Amino acid sequence: CASSPAPGRSYEQYF.

CDR3 residues: CASSLEARGRYEQYF. For the CDR3, the DNA is TGTGCCAGCAGCTTGGAGGCCAGGGGGCGTTACGAGCAGTACTTC. V gene TRBV5-5 combines with J gene TRBJ2-7; 8 nucleotides align to TRBD1. The CDR3 covers 15 residues. J gave up 4 bases and V 0 bases, and 6 bases lay outside the gene matches. Germline CDR1 and CDR2: SGHKS and YYEKEE (reference sequence).

The genes are TRBV21-1 and TRBJ2-1; the listed D gene, TRBD2, was not tested against the DNA. TRBV21-1 is noted as a pseudogene. The CDR3 totals 13 residues. The CDR3 nucleotides are TGTGCCAGCAGCAAAAAAGTGGGGAGGAAACAGTTCTTC. This encodes CASSKKVGRKQFF.

The rearrangement links TRBV4-1 to TRBJ2-1; no reliable D call. The CDR3 consists of 16 residues. V was shortened by 0 bases and J by 2 bases, with 11 bases between the two germline ends. CDR1 is MGHRA, CDR2 YSYEKL, per germline. The CDR3 sequence is CASSQDFTGPYNEQFF. CDR3 sequence (DNA): TGCGCCAGCAGCCAAGATTTTACTGGTCCCTACAATGAGCAGTTCTTC.

The chain recombines TRBV28 with TRBJ1-6; 10 bases line up with TRBD1. The CDR3 is made up of 15 amino acids. J lost 10 bases, V lost 2 bases, and 5 bases had no gene match. Per germline, CDR1 MDHEN and CDR2 SYDVKM. The CDR3, as DNA: TGTGCCAGCAGTTTAACGGGACAGGGGTTCTCACCCCTCCACTTT. This encodes CASSLTGQGFSPLHF.

The rearrangement links TRBV11-2 to TRBJ1-4; 8 nucleotides agree with TRBD1. V shed 1 base and J 7 bases; nucleotides not matched to a gene: 2. The CDR3 covers 14 residues. Germline V gene data show CDR1 as SGHAT and CDR2 as FQNNGV. The CDR3 bases are TGTGCCAGCAGCTTAGGACAGGGGCGTGAAAAACTGTTTTTT. It specifies CASSLGQGREKLFF.

In regard to this clone: A read error is likely, as this CDR3 ends without the conserved phenylalanine or tryptophan. This chain uses TRBV7-2 with TRBJ1-2; TRBD1 agrees at 7 bases. The CDR3 spans 17 residues. V dropped 1 base and J dropped 8; count of bases not matched to a gene: 16. Germline V gives CDR1 SGHTA, CDR2 FQGNSA. In DNA, the CDR3 is TGTGCCAGCAGCTTAGGAAGACAGGGCAGATCGATAAGGGGCTACACCTCC. Translation gives CASSLGRQGRSIRGYTS.

The V and J genes are TRBV7-9 and TRBJ2-4, with 11 bases fitting TRBD1. The CDR3 is 15 amino acids. The germline V gene has CDR1 SEHNR and CDR2 FQNEAQ (reference sequence). J was trimmed by 5 bases and V by 5 bases; bases with no gene match: 5. CDR3 coding DNA: TGTGCCAGCAGCACCGGACAGGGGGCCCAAAACATTCAGTACTTC. This sequence encodes CASSTGQGAQNIQYF. The whole variable domain, remainder taken from reference TRBV7-9 and TRBJ2-4, is DTGVSQNPRHKITKRGQNVTFRCDPISEHNRLYWYRQTLGQGPEFLTYFQNEAQLEKSRLLSDRFSAERPKGSFSTLEIQRTEQGDSAMYLCASSTGQGAQNIQYFGAGTRLSVL.

This chain connects TRBV19 to TRBJ2-7; D gene ambiguous. Germline V gives CDR1 LNHDA, CDR2 SQIVND (reference sequence). Trimming took off 1 base at V and 3 bases at J, with 4 bases between the two ends. The CDR3 consists of 12 residues. CDR3 in amino acids: CASSIVGYEQYF. Here the CDR3 DNA reads TGTGCCAGTAGTATAGTCGGCTACGAGCAGTACTTC. Complete variable domain (other parts from reference TRBV19 and TRBJ2-7): DGGITQSPKYLFRKEGQNVTLSCEQNLNHDAMYWYRQDPGQGLRLIYYSQIVNDFQKGDIAEGYSVSREKKESFPLTVTSAQKNPTAFYLCASSIVGYEQYFGPGTRLTVT.

This clone has more than one count but fewer than ten. The chain recombines TRBV11-1 with TRBJ2-3, with TRBD1 matching 8 bases. The V gene end was trimmed by 0 bases and the J gene end by 1 base; junction bases not matched to a gene: 3. From germline, CDR1 is SGHAT and CDR2 FQDESV (reference sequence). CDR3 size: 16 residues. Here the CDR3 DNA reads TGTGCCAGCAGCTTAGCGGGACAGGTTCGCACAGATACGCAGTATTTT. The encoded protein is CASSLAGQVRTDTQYF. The full variable domain, completed using reference TRBV11-1 and TRBJ2-3, is EAEVAQSPRYKITEKSQAVAFWCDPISGHATLYWYRQILGQGPELLVQFQDESVVDDSQLPKDRFSAERLKGVDSTLKIQPAELGDSAMYLCASSLAGQVRTDTQYFGPGTRLTVL.

The chain employs TRBV5-5 and TRBJ1-1; D gene uncertain. V was pared by 0 bases and J by 1 base, with 4 bases between. Germline V gene lookup returns CDR1 SGHKS and CDR2 YYEKEE (reference sequence). The CDR3 length is 13 residues. CDR3 sequence: CASSLAGNTEAFF. The DNA of the CDR3 is TGTGCCAGCAGCTTGGCGGGGAACACTGAAGCTTTCTTT.

The V call is TRBV4-2, the J call TRBJ1-1; unclear D gene. Trimming took 4 bases from V and 0 from J, leaving 15 bases between them. The CDR3 covers 16 residues. The germline V gene encodes CDR1 LGHNA and CDR2 YNFKEQ. The CDR3 DNA reads as TGTGCCAGCAGCCCTAGACGTAGCGGGGTGAACACTGAAGCTTTCTTT. This sequence encodes CASSPRRSGVNTEAFF.

The chain has TRBV7-9 and TRBJ1-2; D remains ambiguous. Trimming removed 2 bases from V and 4 bases from J, with 8 bases in between. Germline loops: CDR1 SEHNR, CDR2 FQNEAQ (reference sequence). The length of the CDR3 is 13 residues. As DNA, the CDR3 is TGTGCCAGCAGCTTAACAGCCAGCTATGGCTACACCTTC. It is translated as CASSLTASYGYTF.

CDR3 region: CASSVGGGNEKLFF. The CDR3 nucleotides are TGTGCCAGCAGCGTAGGAGGGGGCAATGAAAAACTGTTTTTT. The gene calls are TRBV9 and TRBJ1-4; 7 bases agree with TRBD1. Germline CDR1 SGDLS, CDR2 YYNGEE. CDR3 length equals 14 residues. V lost 0 bases and J lost 5; bases outside the gene matches: 1.

The rearrangement links TRBV7-2 to TRBJ2-7; D not resolved. The CDR3 length is 15 residues. Germline V gene lookup returns CDR1 SGHTA and CDR2 FQGNSA. V was shortened by 4 bases and J by 7 bases, with 20 bases between the two germline ends. The CDR3 nucleotides read TGTGCCAGCAGCTCAATCGGTCTACTCCCGGTTGAGCAGTACTTC. This sequence encodes CASSSIGLLPVEQYF.

The chain is built from TRBV10-2 and TRBJ2-2, with 9 nucleotides matching TRBD1. Trimming removed 2 bases from V and 0 bases from J; junction bases left unmatched: 4. CDR1 is WSHSY and CDR2 is SAAADI in the germline V gene. This CDR3 comprises 17 residues. CDR3 sequence: CASSEGDRVANTGELFF. CDR3 nucleotide sequence: TGCGCCAGCAGTGAGGGGGACAGGGTCGCGAACACCGGGGAGCTGTTTTTT.

Concerning this clone: The sample holds other DNA sequences that translate to the same CDR3. The V call is TRBV19, the J call TRBJ1-5; possible D gene TRBD1, 5 bases. Germline V gene lookup returns CDR1 LNHDA and CDR2 SQIVND (reference sequence). Trimming took off 2 bases at V and 6 bases at J, with 8 bases between the two ends. The CDR3 loop spans 13 amino acids. CDR3 nucleotides: TGTGCCAGTAGTATACAGGGCCCTCAGCCCCAGCATTTT. Residues: CASSIQGPQPQHF.

Of note for this clone: The junction departs from germline at one end; a sequencing error may be responsible. This CDR3 is also generated by other DNA sequences in the sample. The chain couples TRBV4-3 to TRBJ1-5; D not resolved. CDR1 and CDR2 from the germline V gene are LGHNA and YSLEER. CDR3 length: 14 amino acids. The CDR3 is CASSQTAGNQPQHF. The CDR3 DNA follows: TGCGCCAGCAGCCAAACGGCGGGCAACCAGCCCCAGCATTTT.

The chain links TRBV6-5 to TRBJ2-1, with no clear D. CDR3 length: 14 residues. Germline V gene data show CDR1 as MNHEY and CDR2 as SVGAGI. Trimming left V 0 bases short and J 6 bases short, with 9 bases between. CDR3 sequence: CASSYSIAANEQFF. The CDR3 DNA is TGTGCCAGCAGTTACTCGATTGCGGCCAATGAGCAGTTCTTC.